Listed below are T cell receptor beta chains from one sample, sequenced in a study of T cells after yellow fever vaccination. A single record per CDR3 protein comes from TCRdb applying MiXCR to the 5' RACE reads. The repertoire includes a few hundred thousand distinct CDR3 sequences, 8.7% of them detected once, and about 3% sits in the top ten. This material consisted of CD4+ T cells sorted from PBMCs, taken 5 days after the yellow fever booster vaccination. The receptors were sampled from a man aged 18 to 30 who received the YFV17D yellow fever vaccine. Each CDR3 is given with its conserved first and last residue. The D gene is left open where the match is weak. Clone size is shown for a subset of rows, as once, few, many or a class of expanded clone.

TGCAGTGCTAGAGATCGGATCAGCGGGAGCGCAGATACGCAGTATTTT	CSARDRISGSADTQYF	NA	TRBV20-1	TRBJ2-3	TRBD2
TGTGCCAGCAGCCCCTGGGGCCTGCTAAGGCAAGAGACCCAGTACTTC	CASSPWGLLRQETQYF	NA	TRBV5-6	TRBJ2-5	NA
TGCGCCAGCAGCTTGTTTAAGGGCGGAGAGACCCAGTACTTC	CASSLFKGGETQYF	NA	TRBV5-1	TRBJ2-5	NA
TGTGCCAGCAGCGGGAGATCAGGGGCCCCCCGCACAGATACGCAGTATTTT	CASSGRSGAPRTDTQYF	few	TRBV5-6	TRBJ2-3	NA
TGCGCCAGCAGCCAAGATCCCCAGGGTTGGGATACGCAGTATTTT	CASSQDPQGWDTQYF	many	TRBV4-1	TRBJ2-3	NA
TGTGCCAGCAGCCGACTAGCGTCCCGGAAGCGAGCTAGCACAGATACGCAGTATTTT	CASSRLASRKRASTDTQYF	few	TRBV7-2	TRBJ2-3	TRBD2
TGTGCCAGCAGCCAAAAGACTAGCGGGGGGGCCCACTACAATGAGCAGTTCTTC	CASSQKTSGGAHYNEQFF	NA	TRBV27	TRBJ2-1	TRBD2
TGCGCCAGCAGGTTGTTGGGGGGCGCGTCCACCGGGGAGCTGTTTTTT	CASRLLGGASTGELFF	few	TRBV5-1	TRBJ2-2	NA
TGTGCCAGCCACTGGGGGTACAAAAACATTCAGTACTTC	CASHWGYKNIQYF	few	TRBV11-3	TRBJ2-4	NA
TGTGCCATCAGTGAGGTAACAGCTGGAAACACCATATATTTT	CAISEVTAGNTIYF	few	TRBV10-3	TRBJ1-3	NA
TGTGCCAGCAGTTGGATACATCGGGGGGTAACTGAAGCTTTCTTT	CASSWIHRGVTEAFF	NA	TRBV5-6	TRBJ1-1	NA
TGTGCCAGCAGTAAAAACACTCGCTGGTCGCAGTATTTT	CASSKNTRWSQYF	many	TRBV12-3/TRBV12-4	TRBJ2-3	NA
TGCGCCAGCAGCGAGGGGACAGATAACTATGGCTACACCTTC	CASSEGTDNYGYTF	NA	TRBV4-3	TRBJ1-2	TRBD1
TGTGCCAGCAGCGGGGGGGGTAGCGTTAATGAGCAGTTCTTC	CASSGGGSVNEQFF	NA	TRBV9	TRBJ2-1	TRBD2
TGTGCCAGCAGCGTAGACACGAACTATGGCTACACCTTC	CASSVDTNYGYTF	many	TRBV9	TRBJ1-2	NA
TGTGCCAGCAGCCAAGAGTCCCGGGTCAGGGCGACAGATACGCAGTATTTT	CASSQESRVRATDTQYF	few	TRBV4-2	TRBJ2-3	NA
TGTGCCAGCAGTTACACAGCGGAGACCCAGTACTTC	CASSYTAETQYF	many	TRBV6-2/TRBV6-3	TRBJ2-5	NA
TGTGCCAGCAGCATACTAGGGACACCCTCCTACAATGAGCAGTTCTTC	CASSILGTPSYNEQFF	NA	TRBV7-9	TRBJ2-1	NA
TGTGCCAGCAGACGGACAGGGTATACCGGGGAGCTGTTTTTT	CASRRTGYTGELFF	NA	TRBV7-9	TRBJ2-2	TRBD1
TGTGCCAGCAGCTTAGGGGCGTCGGGGCGCGGCTACACCTTC	CASSLGASGRGYTF	NA	TRBV7-9	TRBJ1-2	NA
TGCGCCAGCAGCCGGAACCCGTCGGAGGAGACCCAGTACTTC	CASSRNPSEETQYF	many	TRBV5-1	TRBJ2-5	NA
TGTGCCAGCAGTTACTCACCGCAGGGGTCGTATGGCTACACCTTC	CASSYSPQGSYGYTF	NA	TRBV6-5	TRBJ1-2	NA
TGTGCCACCCGGACTAGCATGCCGACAGATACGCAGTATTTT	CATRTSMPTDTQYF	few	TRBV6-2/TRBV6-3	TRBJ2-3	TRBD2
TGTGCCAGCAGTTTTCCCGCTAGCGGGGGAATAGATACGCAGTATTTT	CASSFPASGGIDTQYF	few	TRBV27	TRBJ2-3	TRBD2
TGTGCCAGCAGCGTTCAACCGAGGGATGAGCAGTACTTC	CASSVQPRDEQYF	few	TRBV9	TRBJ2-7	NA
TGTGCCACCAGACCCGGGACTACCGACGCCGATACGCAGTATTTT	CATRPGTTDADTQYF	NA	TRBV24-1	TRBJ2-3	TRBD2
TGCAGTGCTAGAGTCCAAGGGGACATTCAGTACTTC	CSARVQGDIQYF	NA	TRBV20-1	TRBJ2-4	NA
TGTGCCAGCAGCTGGGGACTAGCGGGGGAGGTTGGCAATGAGCAGTTCTTC	CASSWGLAGEVGNEQFF	NA	TRBV7-4	TRBJ2-1	TRBD2
TGCGCCAGCAGCTTGGTGGGGCCGGGGGAGACCCAGTACTTC	CASSLVGPGETQYF	many	TRBV5-1	TRBJ2-5	NA
TGTGCCAGCACCCTCACAGATACGCAGTATTTT	CASTLTDTQYF	many	TRBV2	TRBJ2-3	NA
TGTGCCAGCGGCCCTTTGACTAGCACAGATACGCAGTATTTT	CASGPLTSTDTQYF	many	TRBV7-2	TRBJ2-3	NA
TGTGCCAGCAGCGGTCCGGCTTATTACAATGAGCAGTTCTTC	CASSGPAYYNEQFF	many	TRBV5-6	TRBJ2-1	NA
TGTGCCAGCAGCGTAGGTGAGCAGTTCTTC	CASSVGEQFF	NA	TRBV9	TRBJ2-1	NA
TGTGCCGTGATGAGTTCAGGCTCGGAGACCCAGTACTTC	CAVMSSGSETQYF	few	TRBV24-1	TRBJ2-5	NA
TGTGCCTGTTCACTAGCGGGGGCGGATACGCAGTATTTT	CACSLAGADTQYF	many	TRBV30	TRBJ2-3	TRBD2
TGCAGTGCTAGATCGGCGCAGGGGGCAAATCAGCCCCAGCATTTT	CSARSAQGANQPQHF	few	TRBV20-1	TRBJ1-5	TRBD1
TGCGCCAGCAGTCAATTTGGTCCTAGCGGGGGGGACACAGATACGCAGTATTTT	CASSQFGPSGGDTDTQYF	NA	TRBV23-1	TRBJ2-3	TRBD2
TGTGCCAGCAGCTTAGCCCAGGATGGCGGCTATGGCTACACCTTC	CASSLAQDGGYGYTF	NA	TRBV7-9	TRBJ1-2	NA
TGTGCCACCAACCTAGCGGCGTGGGATACGCAGTATTTT	CATNLAAWDTQYF	few	TRBV15	TRBJ2-3	TRBD2
TGTGCCAGCAGCCAGCGTAGCGGGGGGTACACAGATACGCAGTATTTT	CASSQRSGGYTDTQYF	few	TRBV3-1	TRBJ2-3	TRBD2
TGCGCCAGCAGCTTGGGAGCGTCTGGGGCCAACGTCCTGACTTTC	CASSLGASGANVLTF	many	TRBV5-1	TRBJ2-6	NA